Below, 14 T cell receptor beta chains from the same sample are listed, as sequenced in a study of shared clonotypes between healthy human individuals. TCRdb keeps only in-frame clones here, not all; method: immunoSEQ multiplex PCR. The sample contains around 510,000 clones, around 95% of which appear only once. The specimen sequenced was naive CD4+ T cells sorted from blood. The subset was: CD45RA+ positively selected. The receptor set was obtained from a woman aged 25 to 39 in good health.

The count of this clone is one. The chain couples TRBV18 to TRBJ1-1; D ambiguous. V shed 2 bases and J shed 0 bases, with 7 bases lying between them. In germline, CDR1 is KGHSH, CDR2 LQKENI. The CDR3 covers 14 residues. CDR3 DNA: TGTGCCAGCTCACCAGGAGGGTTGAACACTGAAGCTTTCTTT. Translated: CASSPGGLNTEAFF.

V gene TRBV7-9 combines with J gene TRBJ1-1, with 8 bases aligning to TRBD1. CDR1 and CDR2 (germline): SEHNR, FQNEAQ (reference sequence). Trimming took 2 bases from V and 5 from J; bases not matched to a gene: 16. The CDR3 covers 18 residues. The CDR3, as DNA: TGTGCCAGCAGCTTATGGAGGCCGGACAGGGTGTACTGGACTGAAGCTTTCTTT. Translating it yields CASSLWRPDRVYWTEAFF.

The chain employs TRBV5-1 and TRBJ2-2, with 7 bases that match TRBD2. This CDR3 has 15 residues. Germline CDR1 and CDR2: SGHRS and YFSETQ. V was clipped by 4 bases and J by 7 bases; unmatched bases: 10. CDR3: CASSPTTTGGGELFF. The CDR3 DNA reads as TGCGCCAGCAGCCCGACTACCACGGGGGGCGGGGAGCTGTTTTTT.

The chain recombines TRBV2 with TRBJ1-5; TRBD1 matches 9 bases. The CDR3 totals 15 residues. Germline CDR1 reads SNHLY; CDR2 reads FYNNEI. V lost 7 bases and J lost 5; bases outside the gene matches: 9. This CDR3 is CASNSGTGNYQPQHF. The CDR3 DNA follows: TGTGCCAGCAATTCCGGGACAGGGAATTATCAGCCCCAGCATTTT.

The V call is TRBV29-1, the J call TRBJ2-7; the match to TRBD2 covers 11 bases. The V gene end was trimmed by 1 base and the J gene end by 6 bases; junction bases not matched to a gene: 2. Germline V gives CDR1 SQVTM, CDR2 ANQGSEA. The CDR3 runs 13 residues. The CDR3 region has the DNA TGCAGCGTTGAAGTAGCGGGAGGGCCCGAGCAGTACTTC. Its protein is CSVEVAGGPEQYF.

The V gene is TRBV28, the J gene TRBJ1-4; tentatively, D is TRBD1 (5 bases). V gave up 5 bases and J gave up 4 bases, with 14 bases separating them. CDR1 and CDR2 from the germline V gene are MDHEN and SYDVKM. CDR3 length equals 15 residues. The CDR3 DNA reads as TGTGCCAGCAGTGCTCGGGGGGGTGTTAATGAAAAACTGTTTTTT. This encodes CASSARGGVNEKLFF.

With regard to this clone: At the DNA level, this CDR3 is encoded by other sequences in the same sample as well. The chain carries TRBV5-1 and TRBJ1-1; D is uncertain. Germline assignment: CDR1 SGHRS and CDR2 YFSETQ. The germline V and J ends were trimmed by 0 bases and 1 base, with 4 bases remaining between them. This CDR3 contains 13 residues. DNA for the CDR3: TGCGCCAGCAGCTTGGCCACGAACACTGAAGCTTTCTTT. It translates to CASSLATNTEAFF.

The table lists this clone with a few counts. As the CDR3 is not closed by the conserved phenylalanine or tryptophan, this likely results from a read error. The DNA is left out, because the CDR3 cannot be placed on it with certainty; the CDR3 is given as TCRdb lists it. The chain has TRBV28 and TRBJ1-2. Germline assignment: CDR1 MDHEN and CDR2 SYDVKM. With termini counted, the CDR3 has 9 amino acids. This CDR3 is CASSTRETL.

CDR3: CASSEPTGGDTEAFF. The CDR3 coding sequence is TGTGCCAGCAGTGAACCCACAGGGGGGGACACTGAAGCTTTCTTT. The gene calls are TRBV25-1 and TRBJ1-1; 8 nucleotides align to TRBD1. The CDR3 has 15 residues. J was trimmed by 3 bases and V by 2 bases; bases with no gene match: 5. From germline, CDR1 is MGHDK and CDR2 SYGVNS. The complete variable domain, with remaining parts taken from reference TRBV25-1 and TRBJ1-1, reads EADIYQTPRYLVIGTGKKITLECSQTMGHDKMYWYQQDPGMELHLIHYSYGVNSTEKGDLSSESTVSRIRTEHFPLTLESARPSHTSQYLCASSEPTGGDTEAFFGQGTRLTVV.

The J gene is TRBJ2-1, the V gene TRBV28; D is uncertain. Per germline, CDR1 MDHEN and CDR2 SYDVKM. The ends were cut back, 3 bases at V and 6 bases at J, with 9 bases in the middle. The CDR3 is made up of 13 amino acids. CDR3 amino acids: CASSFTVTNEQFF. For the CDR3, the DNA is TGTGCCAGCAGTTTCACGGTAACCAATGAGCAGTTCTTC. The full variable domain, its missing parts supplied by reference TRBV28 and TRBJ2-1, is DVKVTQSSRYLVKRTGEKVFLECVQDMDHENMFWYRQDPGLGLRLIYFSYDVKMKEKGDIPEGYSVSREKKERFSLILESASTNQTSMYLCASSFTVTNEQFFGPGTRLTVL.

The chain carries TRBV7-3 and TRBJ2-2; D not certain. The CDR3 consists of 12 residues. Trimming left V 6 bases short and J 7 bases short, with 9 bases between. Germline CDR1 SGHTA, CDR2 FQGTGA. CDR3 in amino acids: CASSQTVGELFF. Here the CDR3 DNA reads TGTGCCAGCAGTCAGACTGTCGGGGAGCTGTTTTTT.

The rearrangement links TRBV6-1 to TRBJ2-1; TRBD2 matches at 7 bases. Germline CDR1 reads MNHNS; CDR2 reads SASEGT. The CDR3 has 13 residues. J lost 6 bases, V lost 8 bases, and 7 bases had no gene match. CDR3 in amino acids: CASGYWTSNEQFF. The CDR3 DNA sequence: TGTGCCAGCGGCTACTGGACTAGCAATGAGCAGTTCTTC.

Here the CDR3 reads CASSSLGRNDNQPQHF. The CDR3 DNA follows: TGTGCCAGCAGCTCCCTGGGACGGAACGACAATCAGCCCCAGCATTTT. The chain joins TRBV7-8 to TRBJ1-5, with D possibly matching TRBD1 (5 bases). The CDR3 spans 16 residues. Germline V lookup: CDR1 SGHVS, CDR2 FQNEAQ. Trimming cost V 4 bases and J 3 bases, with 16 bases left between them.

The genes are TRBV7-9 and TRBJ1-1; possible D gene TRBD1, 6 bases. CDR1 is SEHNR, CDR2 FQNEAQ, per germline (reference sequence). Deletions cut 1 base from V and 5 bases from J, with 17 bases between. This CDR3 region has 16 residues. Here the CDR3 DNA reads TGTGCCAGCAGCTTAGATGGCAGGGGCGCAAGGACTGAAGCTTTCTTT. Translating it yields CASSLDGRGARTEAFF. The entire variable domain, with the rest obtained from reference TRBV7-9 and TRBJ1-1, is as follows: DTGVSQNPRHKITKRGQNVTFRCDPISEHNRLYWYRQTLGQGPEFLTYFQNEAQLEKSRLLSDRFSAERPKGSFSTLEIQRTEQGDSAMYLCASSLDGRGARTEAFFGQGTRLTVV.